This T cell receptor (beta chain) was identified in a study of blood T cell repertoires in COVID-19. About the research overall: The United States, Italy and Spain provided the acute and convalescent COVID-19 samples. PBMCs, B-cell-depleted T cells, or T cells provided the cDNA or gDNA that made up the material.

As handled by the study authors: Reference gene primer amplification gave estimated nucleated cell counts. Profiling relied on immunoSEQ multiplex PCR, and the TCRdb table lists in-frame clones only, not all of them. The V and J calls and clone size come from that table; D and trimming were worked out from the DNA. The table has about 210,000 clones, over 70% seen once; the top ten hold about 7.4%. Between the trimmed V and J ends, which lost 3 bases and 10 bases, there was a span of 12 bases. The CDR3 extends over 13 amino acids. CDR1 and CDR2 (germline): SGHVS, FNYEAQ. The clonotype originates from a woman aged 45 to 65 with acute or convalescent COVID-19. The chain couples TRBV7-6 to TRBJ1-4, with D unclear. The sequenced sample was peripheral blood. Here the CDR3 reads CASSFDTRGKLFF. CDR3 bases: TGTGCCAGCAGCTTCGACACCCGGGGAAAACTGTTTTTT.